These 22 T cell receptor beta chains originate from one sample sequenced in a study of cytomegalovirus exposure and HLA in healthy donors. Researchers ran the PCR with 60 Vbeta and 13 Jbeta primers. Method: immunoSEQ multiplex PCR; TCRdb's copy keeps in-frame clones and lacks some. Here the sample spans roughly 180,000 clones, about 68% being singletons. Sequenced material: PBMCs. The receptors were sampled from a female donor in good health and CMV-seronegative.

The chain uses TRBV29-1 and TRBJ2-5; D may be TRBD1 (6 bases). Trimming removed 2 bases at V and 2 bases at J, with 9 bases between. The CDR3 consists of 13 residues. Looked up from germline, CDR1 is SQVTM and CDR2 is ANQGSEA. The CDR3 region has the DNA TGCAGCGTTGAAACAGGGCGGCAAGAGACCCAGTACTTC. It yields the protein CSVETGRQETQYF.

The chain combines TRBV4-2 with TRBJ2-5; possible D gene TRBD2, 6 bases. The V end was cut by 1 base, the J end by 9 bases, with 15 bases between. This CDR3 comprises 14 residues. The V gene's germline CDR1 is LGHNA and CDR2 YNFKEQ. CDR3 coding DNA: TGTGCCAGCAGCCAAGGGGGCGGGGTTTCGGCCCAGTACTTC. It yields the protein CASSQGGGVSAQYF.

V gene TRBV9 combines with J gene TRBJ2-1, with TRBD2 as a possible D gene (5 bases). V was clipped by 0 bases and J by 10 bases, with 20 bases between them. The germline CDR1 and CDR2 sequences are SGDLS and YYNGEE. CDR3 length equals 16 residues. CDR3 protein: CASSVASGDAWREQFF. DNA of the CDR3: TGTGCCAGCAGCGTAGCCTCCGGGGATGCTTGGCGAGAGCAGTTCTTC.

The CDR3 region has the DNA TGTGCCAGCAGAACCCCGGGACAACGATACGAGCAGTACTTC. It is translated as CASRTPGQRYEQYF. The genes are TRBV6-1 and TRBJ2-7, with a possible D match to TRBD1 (6 bases). The CDR3 runs 14 residues. Germline V lookup: CDR1 MNHNS, CDR2 SASEGT. The germline V and J ends were trimmed by 6 bases and 4 bases, with 16 bases remaining between them.

CDR3 sequence (DNA): TGCGCCAGCAAGAACAGGGAGATGAACACTGAAGCTTTCTTT. Protein: CASKNREMNTEAFF. The chain has TRBV5-1 and TRBJ1-1, with D perhaps TRBD1 (6 bases). CDR1 is SGHRS, CDR2 YFSETQ, per germline. The CDR3 covers 14 residues. The germline V and J ends were trimmed by 6 bases and 0 bases, with 12 bases remaining between them.

V and J are TRBV19 and TRBJ1-1, with 7 bases matching TRBD1. The CDR3 length is 14 residues. After removal of 6 bases from V and 1 base from J, the junction contained 5 bases not matched to a gene. Germline assignment: CDR1 LNHDA and CDR2 SQIVND (reference sequence). CDR3 nucleotide sequence: TGTGCCAGTAGGACAGGGAGAGAGAACACTGAAGCTTTCTTT. Its translation is CASRTGRENTEAFF.

V is TRBV25-1 and J is TRBJ1-1, with TRBD1 as a possible D gene (5 bases). Germline V gene data show CDR1 as MGHDK and CDR2 as SYGVNS. V was shortened by 6 bases and J by 0 bases, with 17 bases between the two germline ends. The CDR3 is 16 residues long. The CDR3 bases are TGTGCCAGCAGCGCCGGGGGGGGGATAATGAACACTGAAGCTTTCTTT. This gives the protein CASSAGGGIMNTEAFF. The variable domain in full, with the rest retrieved from reference TRBV25-1 and TRBJ1-1, is EADIYQTPRYLVIGTGKKITLECSQTMGHDKMYWYQQDPGMELHLIHYSYGVNSTEKGDLSSESTVSRIRTEHFPLTLESARPSHTSQYLCASSAGGGIMNTEAFFGQGTRLTVV.

This chain connects TRBV5-1 to TRBJ2-2, with 9 bases matching TRBD1. The CDR3 length is 15 residues. Germline V gene data show CDR1 as SGHRS and CDR2 as YFSETQ. V lost 4 bases, J lost 3 bases, and 4 bases stayed unmatched. CDR3 in amino acids: CASSLGTGYTGELFF. CDR3 in DNA: TGCGCCAGCAGCCTCGGGACAGGGTACACCGGGGAGCTGTTTTTT.

This rearrangement joins TRBV7-2 to TRBJ2-3; D might be TRBD2 (5 bases). The CDR3 extends over 14 amino acids. V lost 4 bases, J lost 4 bases, and 12 bases lay in between. Germline-derived CDR1 and CDR2 are SGHTA and FQGNSA. The CDR3: CASSSAALADTQYF. CDR3 bases: TGTGCCAGCAGCTCTGCCGCACTAGCAGATACGCAGTATTTT.

This clone has a single count. The chain links TRBV14 to TRBJ2-7; tentative D call: TRBD1 (5 bases). The CDR3 consists of 14 residues. V lost 1 base and J 12 bases, leaving 19 bases between the germline ends. Germline CDR1 SGHDN, CDR2 FVKESK. In DNA, the CDR3 is TGTGCCAGCAGCCAAGGACAGCCCCCCTACGTGAGGTACTTC. It encodes CASSQGQPPYVRYF.

This CDR3 reads CASSLGPGTAYEQYF. CDR3 DNA: TGTGCCAGCAGCTTAGGCCCCGGGACTGCCTACGAGCAGTACTTC. The chain combines TRBV7-8 with TRBJ2-7, with D possibly TRBD2 on 6 matching bases. CDR1 is SGHVS and CDR2 is FQNEAQ in the germline V gene. V lost 1 base and J lost 2, with 12 bases in between. The CDR3 runs 15 residues.

This clone was seen a single time. J is TRBJ2-3 and V is TRBV7-2, with D tentatively TRBD2 (6 bases). V lost 8 bases, J lost 5 bases, and 11 bases lay in between. This CDR3 comprises 12 residues. The germline V gene has CDR1 SGHTA and CDR2 FQGNSA. CDR3 sequence (DNA): TGTGCCAGCTCGGGGGTAGGAGATACGCAGTATTTT. Amino acid sequence: CASSGVGDTQYF.

The CDR3 is CASSFHRDRGTSNYGYTF. The CDR3 bases are TGCGCCAGCAGCTTTCACCGGGACAGGGGAACTTCTAACTATGGCTACACCTTC. The chain is built from TRBV5-1 and TRBJ1-2; 10 bases are a match to TRBD1. Germline CDR1 and CDR2: SGHRS and YFSETQ. The J segment lost 0 bases and the V segment lost 2 bases, leaving 10 bases of the junction unmatched. The length of the CDR3 is 18 residues.

The CDR3, as DNA: TGTGCCTGGAGTTTAGACAGGCCCTTCTCTGGAAACACCATATATTTT. It translates to CAWSLDRPFSGNTIYF. The chain links TRBV30 to TRBJ1-3, with D tentatively TRBD1 (6 bases). The CDR3 extends over 16 amino acids. The V and J ends lost 2 bases and 0 bases respectively, with 14 bases between them. Looked up from germline, CDR1 is GTSNPN and CDR2 is SVGIG (reference sequence).

The chain couples TRBV19 to TRBJ2-7; the D gene is possibly TRBD2 (6 bases). V was pared by 3 bases and J by 0 bases, with 12 bases between. CDR3 length: 15 residues. In germline, CDR1 is LNHDA, CDR2 SQIVND (reference sequence). In nucleotides, the CDR3 is TGTGCCAGTAGTATCCGGGCGGGGAGCTCCTACGAGCAGTACTTC. Amino acid sequence: CASSIRAGSSYEQYF.

The V gene is TRBV14, the J gene TRBJ2-3, with a tentative D call TRBD2 (5 bases). CDR1 and CDR2 (germline): SGHDN, FVKESK. The CDR3 contains 16 residues. Trimming took 4 bases from V and 2 from J, leaving 16 bases between them. The CDR3 nucleotides read TGTGCCAGCAGCCGATCCCCGCGGGTATTCACAGATACGCAGTATTTT. This translates into CASSRSPRVFTDTQYF. Supplemented by reference TRBV14 and TRBJ2-3, the full variable domain reads EAGVTQFPSHSVIEKGQTVTLRCDPISGHDNLYWYRRVMGKEIKFLLHFVKESKQDESGMPNNRFLAERTGGTYSTLKVQPAELEDSGVYFCASSRSPRVFTDTQYFGPGTRLTVL.

This sequence joins TRBV7-2 and TRBJ2-5; 8 bases agree with TRBD2. J gave up 3 bases and V 6 bases, and 6 bases lay outside the gene matches. The CDR3 consists of 14 residues. Germline assignment: CDR1 SGHTA and CDR2 FQGNSA. DNA of the CDR3: TGTGCCAGCAGGAAGATTAGCGGGGAAGAGACCCAGTACTTC. This sequence encodes CASRKISGEETQYF.

J is TRBJ1-1 and V is TRBV4-1; D gene ambiguous. The CDR3 runs 18 residues. Trimming removed 0 bases at V and 0 bases at J, with 17 bases between. Germline V gives CDR1 MGHRA, CDR2 YSYEKL. Here the CDR3 reads CASSQDPLNAGLNTEAFF. The CDR3, as DNA: TGCGCCAGCAGCCAAGATCCCTTAAATGCAGGTTTGAACACTGAAGCTTTCTTT.

This clone was counted once. This chain joins TRBV28 and TRBJ2-3; the match to TRBD1 covers 7 bases. This CDR3 spans 16 amino acids. Germline V lookup: CDR1 MDHEN, CDR2 SYDVKM. J gave up 0 bases and V 0 bases, and 3 bases lay outside the gene matches. CDR3 region: CASSLWGTASTDTQYF. The DNA of the CDR3 is TGTGCCAGCAGTTTATGGGGGACAGCTAGCACAGATACGCAGTATTTT.

The CDR3 DNA sequence: TGCGCCAGCAGCCATCGACTAGCCGCCTCCTACGAGCAGTACTTC. Protein product: CASSHRLAASYEQYF. This chain uses TRBV4-3 with TRBJ2-7, with TRBD2 identical over 7 bases. Germline CDR1 is LGHNA and CDR2 is YSLEER. Trimming removed 3 bases from V and 0 bases from J; junction bases left unmatched: 5. CDR3 length: 15 residues.

The V call is TRBV4-3, the J call TRBJ2-6; 9 nucleotides agree with TRBD1. The CDR3 is made up of 20 amino acids. Trimming took 1 base from V and 0 from J; bases not matched to a gene: 10. Germline V gene sequence: CDR1 LGHNA, CDR2 YSLEER. The CDR3 DNA reads TGCGCCAGCAGCCAAGGCCGGTGGGACAGGGACCGCTCTGGGGCCAACGTCCTGACTTTC. This sequence encodes CASSQGRWDRDRSGANVLTF.

The rearrangement uses TRBV4-1 and TRBJ1-6, with D possibly matching TRBD1 (5 bases). Germline V gene sequence: CDR1 MGHRA, CDR2 YSYEKL. Trimming took off 5 bases at V and 8 bases at J, with 16 bases between the two ends. This CDR3 comprises 15 residues. CDR3 nucleotide sequence: TGCGCCAGCAGCATCCAGGGTAAGGGCGATTCACCCCTCCACTTT. It is translated as CASSIQGKGDSPLHF.